The source of this T cell receptor beta chain is a study of blood T cells in healthy people across ages. Study-level findings and limits: Older age coincided with a roughly linear decline in TCR beta diversity per million T cells. Among long-lived donors, naive CD4+ cells were more numerous and diversity higher than in aged donors.

On this clonotype: Its antigen remains unidentified.

Sample-barcoded 5' priming and a J-beta primer mix drove a second PCR of roughly 6 to 12 cycles. Each TCR beta cDNA got a 12-nucleotide random molecular identifier. One entry per CDR3 protein results from TCRdb running MiXCR on the 5' RACE reads. The data contain some 1 million distinct CDR3 sequences, 40% to 45% of them singletons. The sample taken for sequencing was blood. The receptor was isolated from a woman aged 60 to 75 in good health.

The CDR3 DNA reads as TGTGCCAGCAGGCGAGGGCCCGGGACAGGGAATGAAAAACTGTTTTTT. This gives the protein CASRRGPGTGNEKLFF. The rearrangement uses TRBV11-2 and TRBJ1-4; 9 bases agree with TRBD1. The germline V gene encodes CDR1 SGHAT and CDR2 FQNNGV. The junction had 10 bases not matched to a gene; V was cut back by 6 bases and J by 5 bases. The CDR3 is 16 residues long.